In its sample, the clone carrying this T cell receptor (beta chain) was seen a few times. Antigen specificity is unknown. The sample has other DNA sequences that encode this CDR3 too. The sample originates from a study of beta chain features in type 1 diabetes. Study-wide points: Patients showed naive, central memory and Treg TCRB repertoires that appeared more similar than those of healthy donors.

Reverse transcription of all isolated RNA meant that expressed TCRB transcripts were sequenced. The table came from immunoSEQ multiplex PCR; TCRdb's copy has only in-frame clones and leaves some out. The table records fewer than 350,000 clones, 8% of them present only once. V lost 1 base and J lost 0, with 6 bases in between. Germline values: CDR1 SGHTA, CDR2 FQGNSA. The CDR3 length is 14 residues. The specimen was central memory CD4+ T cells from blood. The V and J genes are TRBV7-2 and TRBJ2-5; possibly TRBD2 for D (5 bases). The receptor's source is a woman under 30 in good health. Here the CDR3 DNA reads TGTGCCAGCAGCTTAGTCGGGAACCAAGAGACCCAGTACTTC. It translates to CASSLVGNQETQYF.